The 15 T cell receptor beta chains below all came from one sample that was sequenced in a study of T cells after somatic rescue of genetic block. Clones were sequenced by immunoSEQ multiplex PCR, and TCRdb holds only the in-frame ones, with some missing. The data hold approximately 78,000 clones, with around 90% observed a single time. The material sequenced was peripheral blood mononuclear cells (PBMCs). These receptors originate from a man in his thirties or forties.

The CDR3 protein is CASSSPSGVNTDTQYF. CDR3 DNA sequence: TGTGCCAGCAGCTCCCCTAGCGGGGTAAACACAGATACGCAGTATTTT. The chain carries TRBV9 and TRBJ2-3; TRBD2 aligns across 9 bases. The CDR3 is 16 amino acids. Germline CDR1 SGDLS, CDR2 YYNGEE. V shed 4 bases and J 2 bases; nucleotides not matched to a gene: 8.

Written as DNA, the CDR3 is TGTGCCTGGACAAGAGAGGGCACCTACAATGAGCAGTTCTTC. Amino acid sequence: CAWTREGTYNEQFF. The chain links TRBV30 to TRBJ2-1; a possible D gene is TRBD2 (5 bases). Trimming left V 4 bases short and J 2 bases short, with 12 bases between. The CDR3 extends over 14 amino acids. Looked up from germline, CDR1 is GTSNPN and CDR2 is SVGIG (reference sequence).

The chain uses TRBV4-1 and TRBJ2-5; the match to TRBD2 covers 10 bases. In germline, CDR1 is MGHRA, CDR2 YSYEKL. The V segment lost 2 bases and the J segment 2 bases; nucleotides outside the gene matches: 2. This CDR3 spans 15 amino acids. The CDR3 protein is CASSQRTSGQETQYF. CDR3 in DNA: TGCGCCAGCAGCCAACGGACTAGCGGACAAGAGACCCAGTACTTC.

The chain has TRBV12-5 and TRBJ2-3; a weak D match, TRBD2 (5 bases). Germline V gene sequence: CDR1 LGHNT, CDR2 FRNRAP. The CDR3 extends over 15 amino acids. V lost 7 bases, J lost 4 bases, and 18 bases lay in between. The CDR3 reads CASVSAERFADTQYF. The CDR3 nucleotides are TGTGCTAGTGTCAGCGCGGAGCGGTTCGCAGATACGCAGTATTTT.

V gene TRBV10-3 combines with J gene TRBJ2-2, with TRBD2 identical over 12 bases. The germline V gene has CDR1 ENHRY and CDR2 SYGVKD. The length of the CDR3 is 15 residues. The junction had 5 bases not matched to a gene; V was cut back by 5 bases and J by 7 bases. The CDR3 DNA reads TGTGCCATCAGTCTAGCGGGAGGGCCTAGCGGGGAGCTGTTTTTT. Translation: CAISLAGGPSGELFF.

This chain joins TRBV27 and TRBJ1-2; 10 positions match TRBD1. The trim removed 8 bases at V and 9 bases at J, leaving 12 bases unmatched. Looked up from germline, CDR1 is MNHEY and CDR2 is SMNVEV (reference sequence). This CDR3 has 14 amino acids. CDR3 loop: CASRPGQGGMSYTF. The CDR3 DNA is TGTGCCAGCCGCCCCGGACAGGGGGGCATGAGCTACACCTTC.

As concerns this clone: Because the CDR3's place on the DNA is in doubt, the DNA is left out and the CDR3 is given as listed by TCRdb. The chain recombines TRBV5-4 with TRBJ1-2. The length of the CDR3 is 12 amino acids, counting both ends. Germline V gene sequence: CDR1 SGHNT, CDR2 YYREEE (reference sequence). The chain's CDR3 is CASRVGYGSNTF.

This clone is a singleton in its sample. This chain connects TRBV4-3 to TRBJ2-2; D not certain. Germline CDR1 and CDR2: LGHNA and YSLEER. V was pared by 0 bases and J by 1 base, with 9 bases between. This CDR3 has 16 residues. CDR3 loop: CASSQDLNRNTGELFF. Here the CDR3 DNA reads TGCGCCAGCAGCCAAGATTTAAACAGGAACACCGGGGAGCTGTTTTTT.

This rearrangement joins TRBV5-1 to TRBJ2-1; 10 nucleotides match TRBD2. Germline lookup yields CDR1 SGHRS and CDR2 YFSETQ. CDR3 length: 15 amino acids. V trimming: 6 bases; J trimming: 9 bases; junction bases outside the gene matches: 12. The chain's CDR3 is CASNLNLAGEGEQFF. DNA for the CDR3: TGCGCCAGCAACCTCAATCTAGCGGGAGAGGGTGAGCAGTTCTTC.

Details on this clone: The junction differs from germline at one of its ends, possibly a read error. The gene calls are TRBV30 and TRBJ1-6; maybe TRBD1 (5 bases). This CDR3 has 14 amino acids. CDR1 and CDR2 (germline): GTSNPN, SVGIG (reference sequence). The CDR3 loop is CAWSPGLNNSPLHF. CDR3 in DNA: TGTGCGTGGAGTCCGGGGCTGAATAATTCACCCCTCCACTTT.

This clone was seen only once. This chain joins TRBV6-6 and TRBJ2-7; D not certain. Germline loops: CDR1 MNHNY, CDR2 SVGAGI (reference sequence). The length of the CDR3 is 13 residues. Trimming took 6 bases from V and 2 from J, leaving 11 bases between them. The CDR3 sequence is CASSPDAPYEQYF. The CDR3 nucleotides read TGTGCCAGCAGCCCGGACGCCCCCTACGAGCAGTACTTC.

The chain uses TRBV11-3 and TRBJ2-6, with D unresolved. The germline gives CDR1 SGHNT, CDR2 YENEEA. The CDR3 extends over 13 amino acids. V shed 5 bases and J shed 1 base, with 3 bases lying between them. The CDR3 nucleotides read TGTGCCAGCAGCCAGTCTGGGGCCAACGTCCTGACTTTC. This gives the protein CASSQSGANVLTF.

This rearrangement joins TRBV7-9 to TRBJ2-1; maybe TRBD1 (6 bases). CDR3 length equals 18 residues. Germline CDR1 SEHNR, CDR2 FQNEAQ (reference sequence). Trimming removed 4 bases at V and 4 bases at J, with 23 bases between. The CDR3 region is CASSSLGGQFSLYNEQFF. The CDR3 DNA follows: TGTGCCAGCAGCTCTCTAGGCGGACAGTTTAGTTTGTACAATGAGCAGTTCTTC. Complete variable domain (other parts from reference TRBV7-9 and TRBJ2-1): DTGVSQNPRHKITKRGQNVTFRCDPISEHNRLYWYRQTLGQGPEFLTYFQNEAQLEKSRLLSDRFSAERPKGSFSTLEIQRTEQGDSAMYLCASSSLGGQFSLYNEQFFGPGTRLTVL.

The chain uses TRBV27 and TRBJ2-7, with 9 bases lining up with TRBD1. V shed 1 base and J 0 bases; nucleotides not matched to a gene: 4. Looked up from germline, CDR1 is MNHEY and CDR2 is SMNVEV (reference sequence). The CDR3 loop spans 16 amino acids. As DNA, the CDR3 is TGTGCCAGCAGTTTATATGGGACAGGGAACTCCTACGAGCAGTACTTC. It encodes CASSLYGTGNSYEQYF.

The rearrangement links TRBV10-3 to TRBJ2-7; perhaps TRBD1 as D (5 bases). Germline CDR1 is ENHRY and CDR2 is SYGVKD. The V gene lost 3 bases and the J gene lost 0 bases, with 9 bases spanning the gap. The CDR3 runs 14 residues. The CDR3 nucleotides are TGTGCCATCAGTGATGCCAGGGTCTCCTACGAGCAGTACTTC. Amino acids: CAISDARVSYEQYF.